These 32 T cell receptor beta chains share one sample of origin, sequenced in a study of memory CD4+ T cells and cytomegalovirus serostatus. Profiling relied on immunoSEQ multiplex PCR, and the TCRdb table lists in-frame clones only, not all of them. The repertoire has approximately 74,000 clones, about 75% of them found once; the top ten carry about 4.3%. The sort gate was single viable CD3+CD4+CD8-CD45RO+ cells for memory CD4+ T cells. Material: memory CD4+ T cells from blood. These receptors were collected from an adult in good health and CMV-seropositive.

The V and J genes are TRBV4-1 and TRBJ1-1; D remains unclear. V lost 1 base and J lost 3, with 12 bases in between. The CDR3 extends over 15 amino acids. Germline CDR1 is MGHRA and CDR2 is YSYEKL. The CDR3 is CASSQGTVKDTEAFF. The CDR3 DNA reads as TGCGCCAGCAGCCAAGGTACCGTCAAGGACACTGAAGCTTTCTTT.

This chain links TRBV7-8 with TRBJ2-5, with 8 bases that match TRBD2. Per the germline V gene, CDR1 is SGHVS and CDR2 is FQNEAQ. J lost 1 base, V lost 6 bases, and 13 bases had no gene match. The CDR3 spans 17 residues. The DNA of the CDR3 is TGTGCCAGCAGGGGCTCACGGTTCGCGGGGGGCCAAGAGACCCAGTACTTC. Amino acids: CASRGSRFAGGQETQYF.

Written as DNA, the CDR3 is TGTGCCAGCAGCCAAGGGCAGCGTGAAGCTTTCTTT. It translates to CASSQGQREAFF. The chain couples TRBV14 to TRBJ1-1; no firm D call. This CDR3 is 12 amino acids long. Germline V gene lookup returns CDR1 SGHDN and CDR2 FVKESK. Deletions cut 1 base from V and 7 bases from J, with 7 bases between.

This clone showed up many times. The rearrangement uses TRBV4-1 and TRBJ1-1; tentative D call: TRBD1 (6 bases). This CDR3 spans 14 amino acids. Germline assignment: CDR1 MGHRA and CDR2 YSYEKL. The V and J ends lost 2 bases and 5 bases respectively, with 12 bases between them. CDR3 DNA: TGCGCCAGCAGCCAACTCCAGGACAGAACTGAAGCTTTCTTT. It codes for CASSQLQDRTEAFF.

The V and J genes are TRBV30 and TRBJ1-1; D is unresolved. The V gene lost 4 bases and the J gene lost 1 base, with 16 bases spanning the gap. Germline loops: CDR1 GTSNPN, CDR2 SVGIG (reference sequence). The CDR3 runs to 15 residues. The CDR3 loop reads CAWNDLLGGNTEAFF. The CDR3 DNA follows: TGTGCCTGGAACGACCTTTTAGGTGGGAACACTGAAGCTTTCTTT.

The V call is TRBV30, the J call TRBJ1-1, with D possibly matching TRBD1 (5 bases). The V and J ends lost 2 bases and 4 bases respectively, with 11 bases between them. CDR3 length: 13 amino acids. The V gene's germline CDR1 is GTSNPN and CDR2 SVGIG (reference sequence). In nucleotides, the CDR3 is TGTGCCTGGAGTTGGGACCTCAGCACTGAAGCTTTCTTT. It yields the protein CAWSWDLSTEAFF.

This chain connects TRBV4-1 to TRBJ1-5, with a tentative D call TRBD1 (5 bases). This CDR3 has 15 amino acids. The germline V gene encodes CDR1 MGHRA and CDR2 YSYEKL. V was shortened by 4 bases and J by 2 bases, with 12 bases between the two germline ends. The CDR3 DNA reads as TGCGCCAGCAGCCCAGTAGGGGATGGCAATCAGCCCCAGCATTTT. It specifies CASSPVGDGNQPQHF.

Concerning this clone: Within the sample, other DNA sequences also encode this same CDR3. V usage is TRBV7-9 and J usage is TRBJ2-7; D gene uncertain. CDR3 size: 14 residues. V was trimmed by 0 bases and J by 1 base, leaving 7 bases between them. Germline assignment: CDR1 SEHNR and CDR2 FQNEAQ (reference sequence). CDR3 sequence: CASSLAGTSYEQYF. The CDR3 DNA is TGTGCCAGCAGCTTAGCGGGTACTTCCTACGAGCAGTACTTC.

The chain recombines TRBV5-1 with TRBJ1-2, with D perhaps TRBD1 (6 bases). The length of the CDR3 is 15 residues. Trimming took 4 bases from V and 2 from J, leaving 15 bases between them. Germline V CDR1 and CDR2: SGHRS, YFSETQ. The CDR3 DNA sequence: TGCGCCAGCAGCCCGGAAACCGGGACAAACTATGGCTACACCTTC. It specifies CASSPETGTNYGYTF. The full variable domain, in which reference TRBV5-1 and TRBJ1-2 provide the parts outside the CDR3, is KAGVTQTPRYLIKTRGQQVTLSCSPISGHRSVSWYQQTPGQGLQFLFEYFSETQRNKGNFPGRFSGRQFSNSRSEMNVSTLELGDSALYLCASSPETGTNYGYTFGSGTRLTVV.

The CDR3 loop reads CASSTLAGKDTQYF. For the CDR3, the DNA is TGTGCCAGCAGTACCCTCGCAGGGAAAGATACGCAGTATTTT. The rearrangement uses TRBV6-5 and TRBJ2-3; the D gene is possibly TRBD1 (5 bases). The germline CDR1 and CDR2 sequences are MNHEY and SVGAGI. Trimming shortened V by 5 bases and J by 5 bases, and 14 bases separated the two germline ends. This CDR3 is 14 amino acids long.

The rearrangement joins TRBV6-1 to TRBJ2-5, with 9 positions matching TRBD2. The CDR3 contains 15 residues. Germline trimming cut 6 bases from V and 1 base from J; bases unmatched to any gene: 6. Germline CDR1 is MNHNS and CDR2 is SASEGT. The CDR3 sequence is CASRVSGGPQETQYF. The CDR3 DNA reads TGTGCCAGCAGGGTGAGCGGGGGGCCCCAAGAGACCCAGTACTTC.

The chain is built from TRBV28 and TRBJ2-7; TRBD1 matches at 8 bases. Germline CDR1 and CDR2: MDHEN and SYDVKM. V was clipped by 7 bases and J by 4 bases; unmatched bases: 9. This CDR3 has 14 amino acids. The CDR3 sequence: CASTIRTGSYEQYF. CDR3 bases: TGTGCCAGCACGATTCGGACAGGGTCTTACGAGCAGTACTTC.

V gene TRBV27 combines with J gene TRBJ1-4; 9 positions match TRBD1. Unmatched junction bases numbered 6, after V lost 0 bases and J lost 4 bases. The CDR3 runs 17 residues. Germline CDR1 MNHEY, CDR2 SMNVEV (reference sequence). Here the CDR3 reads CASSLSHRQGGNEKLFF. The CDR3, as DNA: TGTGCCAGCAGTTTATCCCACAGACAGGGGGGTAATGAAAAACTGTTTTTT.

The chain carries TRBV5-6 and TRBJ1-1; D gene uncertain. CDR1 and CDR2 from the germline V gene are SGHDT and YYEEEE. The CDR3 consists of 16 residues. V lost 2 bases and J 2 bases, leaving 16 bases between the germline ends. CDR3 in DNA: TGTGCCAGCAGCTTAGGGTCCCGCCTGTCCAACACTGAAGCTTTCTTT. Translated, it gives CASSLGSRLSNTEAFF.

The rearrangement links TRBV7-9 to TRBJ2-2, with TRBD1 identical over 7 bases. With 6 bases clipped from V and 0 bases from J, the junction kept 4 bases outside the gene matches. The CDR3 has 15 amino acids. From germline, CDR1 is SEHNR and CDR2 FQNEAQ (reference sequence). The DNA of the CDR3 is TGTGCCAGCAGTTCGGGACAGACGAACACCGGGGAGCTGTTTTTT. This gives the protein CASSSGQTNTGELFF. The complete variable domain, with remaining parts taken from reference TRBV7-9 and TRBJ2-2, reads DTGVSQNPRHKITKRGQNVTFRCDPISEHNRLYWYRQTLGQGPEFLTYFQNEAQLEKSRLLSDRFSAERPKGSFSTLEIQRTEQGDSAMYLCASSSGQTNTGELFFGEGSRLTVL.

This clone has only one observation. The V and J genes are TRBV19 and TRBJ1-1; the D is unclear. V was clipped by 6 bases and J by 0 bases, with 8 bases between them. The CDR3 has 13 residues. Germline CDR1 LNHDA, CDR2 SQIVND (reference sequence). In DNA form, the CDR3 reads TGTGCCAGTAGCACGATATTGAACACTGAAGCTTTCTTT. Translation gives CASSTILNTEAFF.

The chain carries TRBV28 and TRBJ2-5; D possibly corresponds to TRBD2 (5 bases). Trimming cost V 4 bases and J 2 bases, with 14 bases left between them. Germline CDR1 is MDHEN and CDR2 is SYDVKM. CDR3 length: 15 residues. CDR3 DNA sequence: TGTGCCAGCAGTTCCGGGCGGGCGGTTCAAGAGACCCAGTACTTC. Its translation: CASSSGRAVQETQYF.

The gene calls are TRBV27 and TRBJ2-7, with 8 bases identical to TRBD2. In germline, CDR1 is MNHEY, CDR2 SMNVEV (reference sequence). J lost 5 bases, V lost 1 base, and 13 bases had no gene match. The length of the CDR3 is 17 residues. The CDR3 DNA sequence: TGTGCCAGCAGTTTATTTAGACTAGCGCAGTCTCTGCACGAGCAGTACTTC. This codes for CASSLFRLAQSLHEQYF.

V gene TRBV15 combines with J gene TRBJ2-5, with D perhaps TRBD1 or TRBD2 (7 bases each). The ends were cut back, 5 bases at V and 1 base at J, with 17 bases in the middle. This CDR3 is built from 16 residues. Germline loops: CDR1 LNHNV, CDR2 YYDKDF (reference sequence). The CDR3 DNA is TGTGCCACCAGCGCACAGGGGAGGGGGCCCCAAGAGACCCAGTACTTC. Translated: CATSAQGRGPQETQYF.

This clone occurred a few times. V is TRBV13 and J is TRBJ2-1; 7 nucleotides align to TRBD1. After removal of 4 bases from V and 4 bases from J, the junction contained 4 bases not matched to a gene. In germline, CDR1 is PRHDT, CDR2 FYEKMQ (reference sequence). The CDR3 loop spans 14 amino acids. The CDR3 loop is CASSSQGTYNEQFF. The CDR3 DNA sequence: TGTGCCAGCAGCTCACAGGGGACGTACAATGAGCAGTTCTTC.

The V gene is TRBV5-1, the J gene TRBJ1-1; D gene ambiguous. The CDR3 has 13 residues. V gave up 5 bases and J gave up 1 base, with 9 bases separating them. The germline gives CDR1 SGHRS, CDR2 YFSETQ. The CDR3 bases are TGCGCCAGCAGTACCATGCCGAACACTGAAGCTTTCTTT. Its translation: CASSTMPNTEAFF.

This clone has only a few counts. The J gene is TRBJ1-5, the V gene TRBV28, with D possibly matching TRBD1 (5 bases). The CDR3 has 14 residues. Germline CDR1 is MDHEN and CDR2 is SYDVKM. Trimming shortened V by 6 bases and J by 3 bases, and 12 bases separated the two germline ends. The CDR3 spells CASSKAGTNQPQHF. CDR3 DNA: TGTGCCAGCAGCAAAGCGGGGACCAATCAGCCCCAGCATTTT.

The V call is TRBV5-1, the J call TRBJ2-3; D gene uncertain. The V end was cut by 3 bases, the J end by 1 base, with 6 bases between. The CDR3 is 13 residues long. In germline, CDR1 is SGHRS, CDR2 YFSETQ. The CDR3 here is CASSYRRTDTQYF. The CDR3 DNA reads TGCGCCAGCAGCTACAGACGCACAGATACGCAGTATTTT.

This chain joins TRBV6-1 and TRBJ2-7; no firm D call. From germline, CDR1 is MNHNS and CDR2 SASEGT. V was trimmed by 0 bases and J by 9 bases, leaving 6 bases between them. CDR3 length equals 11 residues. CDR3 nucleotide sequence: TGTGCCAGCAGTGAAGCGATACTGCAGTACTTC. Translating gives CASSEAILQYF.

The CDR3 DNA reads TGTGCCAGCAGCTCAGACCGACAGGCTGGCACTGAAGCTTTCTTT. Translated, it gives CASSSDRQAGTEAFF. The rearrangement joins TRBV7-3 to TRBJ1-1, with D maybe TRBD1 (6 bases). CDR3 length: 15 residues. CDR1 and CDR2 from the germline V gene are SGHTA and FQGTGA. The V end was cut by 4 bases, the J end by 4 bases, with 16 bases between.

The chain joins TRBV21-1 to TRBJ2-5; the table calls TRBD2, which could not be checked here. TRBV21-1 is marked as a pseudogene. This CDR3 comprises 20 residues. CDR3 sequence: CASSTARLAGGKSYQETQYF. The CDR3 DNA reads TGTGCCAGCAGCACTGCAAGACTAGCGGGGGGCAAATCGTACCAAGAGACCCAGTACTTC.

This clone was counted a few times. This chain joins TRBV7-6 and TRBJ2-3; D is uncertain. CDR3 length: 12 amino acids. V lost 4 bases, J lost 2 bases, and 4 bases lay in between. Germline lookup yields CDR1 SGHVS and CDR2 FNYEAQ. This CDR3 is CASSWSTDTQYF. The CDR3 region has the DNA TGTGCCAGCAGCTGGTCCACAGATACGCAGTATTTT.

This clone counts as medium-sized. The CDR3 loop reads CAWSFTGNTEAFF. The CDR3 DNA follows: TGTGCCTGGAGTTTTACAGGGAACACTGAAGCTTTCTTT. This chain connects TRBV30 to TRBJ1-1; weak D call: TRBD1 (5 bases). The V end was cut by 2 bases, the J end by 1 base, with 8 bases between. Per germline, CDR1 GTSNPN and CDR2 SVGIG (reference sequence). The CDR3 is 13 amino acids.

The table lists this clone with a few counts. The V gene is TRBV29-1, the J gene TRBJ1-1; D unclear. Between the trimmed V and J ends, which lost 3 bases and 0 bases, there was a span of 8 bases. Germline V lookup: CDR1 SQVTM, CDR2 ANQGSEA. The CDR3 runs 13 residues. CDR3: CSVDAGLNTEAFF. The CDR3 DNA follows: TGCAGCGTTGATGCGGGATTGAACACTGAAGCTTTCTTT.

The gene calls are TRBV6-9 and TRBJ1-1, with 7 bases fitting TRBD1. The CDR3 loop spans 13 amino acids. V lost 6 bases, J lost 3 bases, and 4 bases stayed unmatched. Germline CDR1 and CDR2: MNHGY and SVAAGI. CDR3 protein: CASRNRGYTEAFF. CDR3 nucleotides: TGTGCCAGCAGAAACAGGGGATACACTGAAGCTTTCTTT.

The genes are TRBV30 and TRBJ2-7; 7 bases are a match to TRBD2. The germline V gene has CDR1 GTSNPN and CDR2 SVGIG (reference sequence). CDR3 length: 14 amino acids. The trim removed 2 bases at V and 0 bases at J, leaving 4 bases unmatched. The CDR3 DNA follows: TGTGCCTGGAGTCCGGAGCGGGACTCCTACGAGCAGTACTTC. Protein: CAWSPERDSYEQYF.

The CDR3 DNA follows: TGTGCCAGCAGCCCCGGACTAGCGGGAGACGAGCAGTACTTC. Protein sequence: CASSPGLAGDEQYF. J is TRBJ2-7 and V is TRBV5-4, with TRBD2 matching over 13 bases. CDR3 size: 14 residues. The germline CDR1 and CDR2 sequences are SGHNT and YYREEE (reference sequence). The junction had 3 bases not matched to a gene; V was cut back by 4 bases and J by 5 bases.